These 31 T cell receptor beta chains were sequenced from one sample in a study of Graves' ophthalmopathy and Graves' hyperthyroidism. RNA transcripts were the source from which TCR beta CDR3 regions were amplified. After a first-round RT-PCR with HTBI primers, a second-round multiplex PCR was run. TCRdb fed the multiplex PCR reads into MiXCR, producing one record per CDR3 protein. The sample contains 400,000 or so distinct CDR3 sequences, about 15% of which appear only once. The material sequenced was peripheral blood. Source of these receptors: an adult woman with stable Graves' hyperthyroidism.

This clonotype was seen ten or more times. This chain joins TRBV7-9 and TRBJ1-6; TRBD1 might be the D (5 bases). Deletions cut 5 bases from V and 11 bases from J, with 10 bases between. The CDR3 totals 12 residues. The germline CDR1 and CDR2 sequences are SEHNR and FQNEAQ (reference sequence). The CDR3 DNA reads as TGTGCCAGCAGCCAACAGGATACACCCCTCCACTTT. It codes for CASSQQDTPLHF.

The gene calls are TRBV4-3 and TRBJ2-2; D not certain. CDR1 is LGHNA and CDR2 is YSLEER in the germline V gene. V was cut by 3 bases and J by 1 base, with 6 bases left in between. CDR3 length equals 14 residues. In nucleotides, the CDR3 is TGCGCCAGCAGCCATGGGCGGAACACCGGGGAGCTGTTTTTT. It encodes CASSHGRNTGELFF.

This clonotype was recorded at least ten times. The V call is TRBV4-2, the J call TRBJ2-7; no clear D gene. This CDR3 has 16 amino acids. V lost 1 base and J lost 5, with 18 bases in between. Germline V gene lookup returns CDR1 LGHNA and CDR2 YNFKEQ. The CDR3 DNA sequence: TGTGCCAGCAGCCAAGGTAGGACGGAGAGGTTAGACGAGCAGTACTTC. As protein: CASSQGRTERLDEQYF.

This clonotype showed up many times. The chain couples TRBV12-3 or TRBV12-4 to TRBJ1-3, with 9 bases identical to TRBD1. The CDR3 extends over 16 amino acids. Unmatched junction bases numbered 8, after V lost 6 bases and J lost 2 bases. CDR3 loop: CASSPGTGFTGNTIYF. The CDR3 DNA is TGTGCCAGCAGCCCCGGGACAGGGTTTACTGGAAACACCATATATTTT.

On this clonotype: This sequence may be a read error, since a much larger clone differs from it by one base. The chain uses TRBV20-1 and TRBJ2-4, with 9 bases that match TRBD2. CDR1 and CDR2 (germline): DFQATT, SNEGSKA (reference sequence). The CDR3 is 19 residues long. The CDR3 spells CSASPAGREGQLAKNIKYF. CDR3 DNA sequence: TGCAGTGCTAGCCCTGCGGGGCGGGAGGGGCAGCTCGCCAAAAACATTAAGTACTTC.

This clonotype was picked up one time. Lacking the conserved final phenylalanine or tryptophan, this CDR3 likely reflects a read error. The chain has TRBV9 and TRBJ1-3; no firm D call. Per the germline V gene, CDR1 is SGDLS and CDR2 is YYNGEE. CDR3 size: 17 residues. The germline V and J ends were trimmed by 0 bases and 0 bases, with 13 bases remaining between them. In DNA form, the CDR3 reads TGTGCCAGCAGCGTAGGGAGAGGAATGCCCTCTGGAAACACCATATATGTT. It encodes CASSVGRGMPSGNTIYV.

The chain joins TRBV12-3 or TRBV12-4 to TRBJ2-5, with D uncertain. The V and J ends lost 5 bases and 5 bases respectively, with 27 bases between them. There are 18 residues in the CDR3. This CDR3 is CASSQSRSSPAGEETQYF. Here the CDR3 DNA reads TGTGCCAGCAGTCAATCCCGATCCAGTCCAGCTGGTGAGGAGACCCAGTACTTC.

This clonotype was observed once. The rearrangement links TRBV28 to TRBJ2-5; 11 bases are a match to TRBD2. The CDR3 totals 17 residues. V lost 6 bases and J lost 3; bases outside the gene matches: 12. Germline CDR1 is MDHEN and CDR2 is SYDVKM. CDR3 protein: CASSSDPPGLAEETQYF. The DNA of the CDR3 is TGTGCCAGCAGCTCTGACCCGCCGGGACTAGCGGAAGAGACCCAGTACTTC.

This clonotype was picked up many times. This chain uses TRBV29-1 with TRBJ1-1; no firm D call. V lost 6 bases and J lost 0, with 8 bases in between. CDR3 size: 12 residues. Germline V lookup: CDR1 SQVTM, CDR2 ANQGSEA. CDR3 DNA sequence: TGCAGCGTGGGGTCCATGAACACTGAAGCTTTCTTT. As protein: CSVGSMNTEAFF.

This clonotype has at least ten counts. The CDR3 sequence: CASSAPGRGTEAFF. The DNA for the CDR3 is TGCGCCAGCAGCGCCCCAGGGAGGGGCACTGAAGCTTTCTTT. The rearrangement links TRBV4-1 to TRBJ1-1; D is perhaps TRBD1 (5 bases). V shed 5 bases and J shed 4 bases, with 14 bases lying between them. The germline V gene has CDR1 MGHRA and CDR2 YSYEKL. The CDR3 contains 14 residues.

This clonotype was seen many times. The chain employs TRBV5-6 and TRBJ1-1; D not resolved. Germline V gene lookup returns CDR1 SGHDT and CDR2 YYEEEE. Trimming removed 0 bases from V and 5 bases from J, with 17 bases in between. CDR3 size: 16 residues. The CDR3 DNA sequence: TGTGCCAGCAGCTTGGGAGGGAATGGGTTGAGGACTGAAGCTTTCTTT. This codes for CASSLGGNGLRTEAFF.

CDR3 amino acids: CASSIIPRQGNQPQHF. CDR3 bases: TGTGCCAGTAGTATAATTCCGCGGCAGGGAAATCAGCCCCAGCATTTT. The V call is TRBV19, the J call TRBJ1-5, with D possibly TRBD1 on 5 matching bases. With 2 bases removed from V and 4 bases from J, the gap between germline ends came to 15 bases. The CDR3 consists of 16 residues. The germline gives CDR1 LNHDA, CDR2 SQIVND (reference sequence). Combining the CDR3 with reference TRBV19 and TRBJ1-5 gives the whole variable domain DGGITQSPKYLFRKEGQNVTLSCEQNLNHDAMYWYRQDPGQGLRLIYYSQIVNDFQKGDIAEGYSVSREKKESFPLTVTSAQKNPTAFYLCASSIIPRQGNQPQHFGDGTRLSIL.

The CDR3 coding sequence is TGTGCCAGCCAGAAGGGACGCAGTTTGGGCACTGAAGCTTTCTTT. Amino acids: CASQKGRSLGTEAFF. The chain links TRBV28 to TRBJ1-1, with D perhaps TRBD1 (5 bases). Trimming took off 8 bases at V and 4 bases at J, with 20 bases between the two ends. This CDR3 comprises 15 residues. Germline V gene data show CDR1 as MDHEN and CDR2 as SYDVKM.

This clonotype showed up many times. This chain links TRBV7-2 with TRBJ2-5; D tentatively fits TRBD1 or TRBD2 (5 bases each). Germline V gene lookup returns CDR1 SGHTA and CDR2 FQGNSA. This CDR3 comprises 16 residues. Deletions cut 2 bases from V and 0 bases from J, with 13 bases between. In nucleotides, the CDR3 is TGTGCCAGCAGCTTAAGAGGGACGGATTACCAAGAGACCCAGTACTTC. Its translation: CASSLRGTDYQETQYF.

This clonotype was observed many times. V is TRBV24-1 and J is TRBJ2-7; D is unclear. This CDR3 region has 13 residues. V was trimmed by 8 bases and J by 0 bases, leaving 10 bases between them. From germline, CDR1 is KGHDR and CDR2 SFDVKD. As DNA, the CDR3 is TGTGCCACCAATATCGTGAACTCCTACGAGCAGTACTTC. Residues: CATNIVNSYEQYF.

The sample holds many counts of this clonotype. The V call is TRBV20-1, the J call TRBJ2-7, with TRBD2 matching over 9 bases. CDR1 is DFQATT, CDR2 SNEGSKA, per germline (reference sequence). This CDR3 has 11 residues. The CDR3 loop is CRNSGSHEQYF. The DNA of the CDR3 is TGCAGGAATAGCGGGAGTCACGAGCAGTACTTC.

This clonotype was seen ten or more times. V usage is TRBV25-1 and J usage is TRBJ2-5, with 14 nucleotides matching TRBD2. Losses at the gene ends were 9 bases for V and 7 bases for J; bases not matched to a gene: 10. This CDR3 has 15 residues. Germline assignment: CDR1 MGHDK and CDR2 SYGVNS. CDR3 in DNA: TGTGCCAGTATGCCGGGACTAGCGGGAGCAGGGACCCAGTACTTC. It translates to CASMPGLAGAGTQYF.

The chain has TRBV6-1 and TRBJ1-5; D uncertain. CDR1 and CDR2 (germline): MNHNS, SASEGT. V gave up 7 bases and J gave up 6 bases, with 13 bases separating them. CDR3 length equals 13 residues. The CDR3 DNA sequence: TGTGCCAGCACCCAGCTGGGCGGTCAGCCCCAGCATTTT. Encoded protein: CASTQLGGQPQHF.

The chain employs TRBV6-1 and TRBJ1-2, with a weak D call TRBD1 (5 bases). V was shortened by 4 bases and J by 2 bases, with 11 bases between the two germline ends. Germline V gene sequence: CDR1 MNHNS, CDR2 SASEGT. The CDR3 length is 14 residues. This CDR3 is CASSAPGTNYGYTF. Written as DNA, the CDR3 is TGTGCCAGCAGTGCCCCGGGGACCAACTATGGCTACACCTTC.

J is TRBJ1-1 and V is TRBV5-1, with TRBD1 matching over 9 bases. CDR3 length equals 15 residues. Per the germline V gene, CDR1 is SGHRS and CDR2 is YFSETQ. V dropped 4 bases and J dropped 4; count of bases not matched to a gene: 8. CDR3 protein: CASSTGTGTFTEAFF. The CDR3 bases are TGCGCCAGCAGCACTGGGACAGGGACGTTCACTGAAGCTTTCTTT. The full variable domain, with the rest looked up from reference TRBV5-1 and TRBJ1-1, is KAGVTQTPRYLIKTRGQQVTLSCSPISGHRSVSWYQQTPGQGLQFLFEYFSETQRNKGNFPGRFSGRQFSNSRSEMNVSTLELGDSALYLCASSTGTGTFTEAFFGQGTRLTVV.

As to this clonotype: Given a much more abundant clone one base away, this may be a read error. The chain couples TRBV20-1 to TRBJ2-7, with unresolved D. The CDR3 covers 14 residues. V shed 0 bases and J shed 2 bases, with 11 bases lying between them. In germline, CDR1 is DFQATT, CDR2 SNEGSKA (reference sequence). The CDR3 is CSARDRASTYEQYF. The CDR3 nucleotides are TGCAGTGCTAGAGATCGAGCGTCAACCTACGAGCAGTACTTC.

The V and J genes are TRBV5-1 and TRBJ1-4; the D is unclear. The V gene's germline CDR1 is SGHRS and CDR2 YFSETQ. The CDR3 consists of 15 residues. V shed 2 bases and J shed 3 bases, with 11 bases lying between them. The CDR3 DNA follows: TGCGCCAGCAGCTTACTTGATTCGGCTAATGAAAAACTGTTTTTT. Amino acids: CASSLLDSANEKLFF.

The gene calls are TRBV5-1 and TRBJ2-5, with 8 nucleotides matching TRBD1. J gave up 5 bases and V 0 bases, and 6 bases lay outside the gene matches. CDR3 length: 15 amino acids. CDR1 and CDR2 (germline): SGHRS, YFSETQ. The CDR3 sequence: CASSLAGQGSETQYF. CDR3 sequence (DNA): TGCGCCAGCAGCTTGGCCGGACAGGGTTCCGAGACCCAGTACTTC.

This clonotype was picked up many times. J is TRBJ1-1 and V is TRBV11-2; D call uncertain. Trimming left V 4 bases short and J 0 bases short, with 12 bases between. The CDR3 loop spans 15 amino acids. Germline CDR1 and CDR2: SGHAT and FQNNGV. This CDR3 is CASSSYRDMNTEAFF. The CDR3 nucleotides read TGTGCCAGCAGCTCTTACAGAGATATGAACACTGAAGCTTTCTTT.

This clonotype showed up many times. The chain is built from TRBV20-1 and TRBJ2-7; D remains ambiguous. The CDR3 is 11 residues long. V lost 1 base to trimming and J lost 2 bases, with 3 bases between them. CDR1 and CDR2 from the germline V gene are DFQATT and SNEGSKA (reference sequence). The CDR3 region is CSARATYEQYF. The CDR3 DNA reads TGCAGTGCTAGAGCGACCTACGAGCAGTACTTC.

In its sample, this clonotype was seen many times. V and J are TRBV5-1 and TRBJ1-1; D call uncertain. The CDR3 spans 14 residues. In germline, CDR1 is SGHRS, CDR2 YFSETQ. V dropped 0 bases and J dropped 4 bases, with 10 bases sitting between them. In nucleotides, the CDR3 is TGCGCCAGCAGCTTGGGAGGACCGGGCACTGAAGCTTTCTTT. It translates to CASSLGGPGTEAFF.

This clonotype was seen at least ten times. The V gene is TRBV28, the J gene TRBJ2-2; 8 bases align to TRBD2. Germline values: CDR1 MDHEN, CDR2 SYDVKM. The V gene end was trimmed by 6 bases and the J gene end by 2 bases; junction bases not matched to a gene: 8. The CDR3 is 16 amino acids. The CDR3 DNA follows: TGTGCCAGCAGCCCAAGCGGGAGAGGTAACACCGGGGAGCTGTTTTTT. Encoded protein: CASSPSGRGNTGELFF. Looking up the rest from reference TRBV28 and TRBJ2-2 gives the full variable domain: DVKVTQSSRYLVKRTGEKVFLECVQDMDHENMFWYRQDPGLGLRLIYFSYDVKMKEKGDIPEGYSVSREKKERFSLILESASTNQTSMYLCASSPSGRGNTGELFFGEGSRLTVL.

The chain combines TRBV6-1 with TRBJ1-5, with D possibly being TRBD1 (6 bases). This CDR3 contains 14 residues. Germline CDR1 reads MNHNS; CDR2 reads SASEGT. V gave up 4 bases and J gave up 4 bases, with 11 bases separating them. The CDR3 nucleotides read TGTGCCAGCAGTGCCGGACAGCGAAATCAGCCCCAGCATTTT. As protein: CASSAGQRNQPQHF.

V and J are TRBV6-2 or TRBV6-3 and TRBJ2-2; D may be TRBD1 or TRBD2 (5 bases each). The CDR3 totals 15 residues. Germline values: CDR1 MNHEY, CDR2 SVGEGT. V lost 8 bases and J 1 base, leaving 14 bases between the germline ends. The CDR3 coding sequence is TGTGCCAGCCGGGGCCACTTCTTGAACACCGGGGAGCTGTTTTTT. It codes for CASRGHFLNTGELFF.

This clonotype was seen ten or more times. The chain joins TRBV29-1 to TRBJ1-1, with D unresolved. The CDR3 is 13 amino acids. Trimming stripped 3 bases from V and 2 bases from J, with 10 bases between. Germline V gives CDR1 SQVTM, CDR2 ANQGSEA. CDR3 in DNA: TGCAGCGTTGACGGCAGGAGTAACACTGAAGCTTTCTTT. This translates into CSVDGRSNTEAFF.

The chain is built from TRBV5-6 and TRBJ2-5; D may be TRBD1 (6 bases). V lost 0 bases and J 9 bases, leaving 12 bases between the germline ends. The CDR3 has 13 amino acids. The germline CDR1 and CDR2 sequences are SGHDT and YYEEEE. The CDR3 DNA reads as TGTGCCAGCAGCTTGGACAGGGCGAGGTCCCAGTACTTC. Protein sequence: CASSLDRARSQYF.